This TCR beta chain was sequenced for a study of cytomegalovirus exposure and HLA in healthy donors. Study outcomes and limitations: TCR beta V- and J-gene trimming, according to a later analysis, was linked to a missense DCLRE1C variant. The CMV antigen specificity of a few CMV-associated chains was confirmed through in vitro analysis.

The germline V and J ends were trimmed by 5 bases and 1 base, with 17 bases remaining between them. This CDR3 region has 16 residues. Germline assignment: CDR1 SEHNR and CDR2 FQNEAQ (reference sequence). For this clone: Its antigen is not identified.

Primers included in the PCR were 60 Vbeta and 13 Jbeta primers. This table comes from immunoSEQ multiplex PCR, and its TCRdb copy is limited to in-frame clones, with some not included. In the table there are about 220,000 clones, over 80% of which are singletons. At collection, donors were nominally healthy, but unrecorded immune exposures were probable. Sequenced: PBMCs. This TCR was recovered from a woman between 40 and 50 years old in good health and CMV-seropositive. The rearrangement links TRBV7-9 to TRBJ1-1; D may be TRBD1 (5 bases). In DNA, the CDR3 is TGTGCCAGCAGCCACCAGTCACCCCAGGGGAACACTGAAGCTTTCTTT. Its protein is CASSHQSPQGNTEAFF. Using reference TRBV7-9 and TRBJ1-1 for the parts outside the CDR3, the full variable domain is DTGVSQNPRHKITKRGQNVTFRCDPISEHNRLYWYRQTLGQGPEFLTYFQNEAQLEKSRLLSDRFSAERPKGSFSTLEIQRTEQGDSAMYLCASSHQSPQGNTEAFFGQGTRLTVV.